These 21 T cell receptor beta chains were sequenced from one sample in a study of beta chain features in type 1 diabetes. Study-wide results and limits: Within each of all four CD4+ subsets, Type 1 diabetes patients had TCRB CDR3s that were moderately but significantly shorter.

As every portion of the isolated RNA was reverse transcribed, the sequencing read expressed TCRB transcripts. Only in-frame clones appear in the TCRdb table, and some are missing; sequencing was by immunoSEQ multiplex PCR. The sample lists around 650,000 clones, 12% occurring once. These receptors are not linked to any known antigen. What was sequenced was naive CD4+ T cells from blood. All receptors come from a man aged 25 to 45 with type 1 diabetes.

This clone has more than one count but fewer than ten. The CDR3 DNA follows: TGTGCCAGCAGTCCCAACCCTCAGTCCTACAATGAGCAGTTCTTC. Its translation is CASSPNPQSYNEQFF. This sequence joins TRBV7-2 and TRBJ2-1; D unresolved. V lost 6 bases, J lost 1 base, and 13 bases lay in between. This CDR3 spans 15 amino acids. CDR1 and CDR2 (germline): SGHTA, FQGNSA.

This clone was counted a few times. The chain recombines TRBV13 with TRBJ2-3; possible D gene TRBD2, 5 bases. V gave up 7 bases and J gave up 2 bases, with 22 bases separating them. The CDR3 sequence is 17 residues long. CDR1 is PRHDT and CDR2 is FYEKMQ in the germline V gene (reference sequence). The CDR3 DNA reads as TGTGCCAGCACCCGCCTGGGGAGAGCCCTCTCCACAGATACGCAGTATTTT. Its translation is CASTRLGRALSTDTQYF. The complete variable domain, with remaining parts taken from reference TRBV13 and TRBJ2-3, reads AAGVIQSPRHLIKEKRETATLKCYPIPRHDTVYWYQQGPGQDPQFLISFYEKMQSDKGSIPDRFSAQQFSDYHSELNMSSLELGDSALYFCASTRLGRALSTDTQYFGPGTRLTVL.

This clone was seen a few times. The sample contains more than one DNA sequence encoding this CDR3. V and J are TRBV30 and TRBJ1-5; a weak D match, TRBD1 (6 bases). The germline gives CDR1 GTSNPN, CDR2 SVGIG (reference sequence). The CDR3 runs to 13 residues. V lost 0 bases and J 6 bases, leaving 9 bases between the germline ends. The CDR3 loop is CAWSVGGLQPQHF. For the CDR3, the DNA is TGTGCCTGGAGTGTAGGGGGTCTTCAGCCCCAGCATTTT.

Remarks on this clone: The same CDR3 also results from other DNA sequences found in this sample. The chain carries TRBV27 and TRBJ1-1; D uncertain. Trimming cost V 5 bases and J 4 bases, with 5 bases left between them. Germline V gives CDR1 MNHEY, CDR2 SMNVEV (reference sequence). The CDR3 runs 11 residues. The CDR3 is CASSGGTEAFF. CDR3 DNA: TGTGCCAGCAGTGGAGGCACTGAAGCTTTCTTT.

The sample holds a few counts of this clone. The chain carries TRBV5-1 and TRBJ1-2; TRBD1 matches 8 bases. Germline lookup yields CDR1 SGHRS and CDR2 YFSETQ. The V gene end was trimmed by 0 bases and the J gene end by 3 bases; junction bases not matched to a gene: 4. The CDR3 is 15 residues long. The CDR3 DNA reads as TGCGCCAGCAGCTTGGTCATGACAGGGGACTATGGCTACACCTTC. Its translation is CASSLVMTGDYGYTF.

This clone has only a few counts. This chain joins TRBV19 and TRBJ2-3; TRBD2 might be the D (5 bases). Trimming took off 9 bases at V and 1 base at J, with 17 bases between the two ends. The CDR3 totals 15 residues. Germline loops: CDR1 LNHDA, CDR2 SQIVND (reference sequence). CDR3 nucleotide sequence: TGTGCCAGGAACCCGGGGTCGGATGGCACAGATACGCAGTATTTT. Its protein product is CARNPGSDGTDTQYF.

This chain joins TRBV4-3 and TRBJ1-1; D not certain. Germline CDR1 and CDR2: LGHNA and YSLEER. V lost 4 bases and J lost 1, with 7 bases in between. CDR3 size: 13 residues. CDR3 bases: TGCGCCAGCAGCCGGACGGGGAACACTGAAGCTTTCTTT. Amino acids: CASSRTGNTEAFF.

Regarding this clone: Other DNA sequences of this sample code for an identical CDR3. This chain links TRBV9 with TRBJ2-6; D uncertain. Germline assignment: CDR1 SGDLS and CDR2 YYNGEE. This CDR3 comprises 13 residues. Trimming pared 1 base from V and 2 bases from J, leaving 1 base between. The CDR3 loop is CASSVPGANVLTF. CDR3 DNA: TGTGCCAGCAGCGTACCTGGGGCCAACGTCCTGACTTTC.

The chain combines TRBV30 with TRBJ2-2, with TRBD1 matching 7 bases. This CDR3 spans 17 amino acids. Germline loops: CDR1 GTSNPN, CDR2 SVGIG (reference sequence). V lost 0 bases and J lost 0; bases outside the gene matches: 7. The CDR3 loop is CAWSVPGTEPNTGELFF. CDR3 coding DNA: TGTGCCTGGAGTGTACCGGGGACAGAACCGAACACCGGGGAGCTGTTTTTT. Complete variable domain (other parts from reference TRBV30 and TRBJ2-2): SQTIHQWPATLVQPVGSPLSLECTVEGTSNPNLYWYRQAAGRGLQLLFYSVGIGQISSEVPQNLSASRPQDRQFILSSKKLLLSDSGFYLCAWSVPGTEPNTGELFFGEGSRLTVL.

This clone was found a few times. V and J are TRBV5-1 and TRBJ1-5; D unclear. Trimming removed 5 bases at V and 0 bases at J, with 12 bases between. Germline V gives CDR1 SGHRS, CDR2 YFSETQ. This CDR3 region has 15 residues. The DNA of the CDR3 is TGCGCCAGCAGGGAAGCACCCAATAGCAATCAGCCCCAGCATTTT. This encodes CASREAPNSNQPQHF.

This clone was seen a few times. The chain combines TRBV4-2 with TRBJ1-2; no firm D call. Germline lookup yields CDR1 LGHNA and CDR2 YNFKEQ. This CDR3 has 15 residues. V dropped 0 bases and J dropped 4 bases, with 12 bases sitting between them. CDR3 sequence (DNA): TGTGCCAGCAGCCAAGATCTCCAGCTGCCCTATGGCTACACCTTC. Translation: CASSQDLQLPYGYTF.

The CDR3 sequence: CASSPTSDPLGYNEQFF. CDR3 bases: TGCGCCAGCAGCCCCACTTCCGACCCGCTCGGGTACAATGAGCAGTTCTTC. The V gene is TRBV4-3, the J gene TRBJ2-1, with D hard to call. Deletions cut 4 bases from V and 4 bases from J, with 20 bases between. The V gene's germline CDR1 is LGHNA and CDR2 YSLEER. The CDR3 contains 17 residues.

This clone was observed a few times. The chain combines TRBV19 with TRBJ2-2, with D maybe TRBD1 (6 bases). The CDR3 length is 16 residues. V gave up 4 bases and J gave up 4 bases, with 16 bases separating them. From germline, CDR1 is LNHDA and CDR2 SQIVND (reference sequence). CDR3 nucleotides: TGTGCCAGTAGTACCCGTGGTCAGGGGTCCACCGGGGAGCTGTTTTTT. It yields the protein CASSTRGQGSTGELFF.

The chain couples TRBV19 to TRBJ1-1; possible D gene TRBD1, 5 bases. V gave up 6 bases and J gave up 2 bases, with 16 bases separating them. The CDR3 is 15 amino acids. Germline CDR1 and CDR2: LNHDA and SQIVND (reference sequence). This CDR3 reads CASRQSRDFNTEAFF. CDR3 nucleotide sequence: TGTGCCAGTAGGCAGAGCCGGGACTTTAACACTGAAGCTTTCTTT.

The chain carries TRBV7-2 and TRBJ2-1; TRBD1 matches 9 bases. CDR3 size: 15 residues. Germline V CDR1 and CDR2: SGHTA, FQGNSA. The V segment lost 6 bases and the J segment 0 bases; nucleotides outside the gene matches: 3. The CDR3: CASRRGQGSYNEQFF. The CDR3 DNA sequence: TGTGCCAGCAGGAGGGGACAGGGCTCCTACAATGAGCAGTTCTTC.

V and J are TRBV4-2 and TRBJ1-3; 8 positions match TRBD1. CDR1 is LGHNA, CDR2 YNFKEQ, per germline. The CDR3 is made up of 16 amino acids. V was pared by 4 bases and J by 1 base, with 6 bases of the junction left unmatched. The CDR3: CASSRGDRNSGNTIYF. CDR3 sequence (DNA): TGTGCCAGCAGCCGAGGGGACAGGAATTCTGGAAACACCATATATTTT.

The V and J genes are TRBV5-4 and TRBJ2-7; a possible D gene is TRBD2 (5 bases). This CDR3 comprises 13 residues. Germline V gives CDR1 SGHNT, CDR2 YYREEE (reference sequence). Trimming took 4 bases from V and 4 from J, leaving 12 bases between them. In nucleotides, the CDR3 is TGTGCCAGCAGCCTCCTCGGGATATACGAGCAGTACTTC. Translating gives CASSLLGIYEQYF.

In this sample, this clone turned up a few times. CDR3 amino acids: CASSREGETQYF. The CDR3 nucleotides read TGTGCCAGTTCTAGGGAAGGGGAGACCCAGTACTTC. The rearrangement uses TRBV9 and TRBJ2-5; no clear D gene. Germline CDR1 SGDLS, CDR2 YYNGEE. Deletions cut 8 bases from V and 5 bases from J, with 13 bases between. The CDR3 totals 12 residues.

This rearrangement joins TRBV6-5 to TRBJ1-6; maybe TRBD1 (5 bases). This CDR3 is 16 amino acids long. Trimming left V 0 bases short and J 2 bases short, with 8 bases between. The germline gives CDR1 MNHEY, CDR2 SVGAGI. The CDR3 DNA reads as TGTGCCAGCAGTTACTCCGGGGACGCCTATAATTCACCCCTCCACTTT. As protein: CASSYSGDAYNSPLHF.

Only a few counts were recorded for this clone. The chain has TRBV9 and TRBJ2-6, with D perhaps being TRBD1 or TRBD2 (5 bases each). Germline V gives CDR1 SGDLS, CDR2 YYNGEE. This CDR3 region has 16 residues. Trimming took off 4 bases at V and 0 bases at J, with 11 bases between the two ends. The CDR3 DNA follows: TGTGCCAGCAGCCCCGGGGCCGTCTCTGGGGCCAACGTCCTGACTTTC. It codes for CASSPGAVSGANVLTF.

The chain joins TRBV7-3 to TRBJ2-1; 9 nucleotides agree with TRBD2. Trimming cost V 4 bases and J 6 bases; bases outside gene matches: 13. CDR1 is SGHTA, CDR2 FQGTGA, per germline. This CDR3 region has 17 residues. CDR3 DNA sequence: TGTGCCAGCAGCTCCATTCCTAGCGGGGCCTCTCGCAATGAGCAGTTCTTC. Protein: CASSSIPSGASRNEQFF. The full variable domain, its missing parts supplied by reference TRBV7-3 and TRBJ2-1, is GAGVSQTPSNKVTEKGKYVELRCDPISGHTALYWYRQSLGQGPEFLIYFQGTGAADDSGLPNDRFFAVRPEGSVSTLKIQRTERGDSAVYLCASSSIPSGASRNEQFFGPGTRLTVL.